This TCR beta chain was found in a study of T cell responses to AZD1222 COVID-19 vaccine. Study-wide results and limits: The span of vaccine-associated CD4 TCRs extended across spike, with dominance at 160-218 and 743-854. Donors were largely white British and mainly female; clonal diversity was possibly underestimated. Elevations in Spike-specific TCR breadth and depth followed administration of two AZD1222 doses.

This CDR3 spans 14 amino acids. V lost 1 base and J lost 4; bases outside the gene matches: 0. Germline CDR1 and CDR2: SGHAT and FQDESV (reference sequence). Points on this clone: What it recognizes is unknown.

Clones were read by immunoSEQ multiplex PCR, and TCRdb kept only the in-frame ones, dropping some. Among some 150,000 clones listed, about 91% were seen once. The chain carries TRBV11-1 and TRBJ2-3, with 9 bases matching TRBD1. This receptor was obtained from an adult in good health. This material consisted of peripheral blood, taken on day 0 of MenACWY control vaccination. The CDR3 here is CASSLDRGPDTQYF. In DNA form, the CDR3 reads TGTGCCAGCAGCTTAGACAGGGGGCCAGATACGCAGTATTTT.